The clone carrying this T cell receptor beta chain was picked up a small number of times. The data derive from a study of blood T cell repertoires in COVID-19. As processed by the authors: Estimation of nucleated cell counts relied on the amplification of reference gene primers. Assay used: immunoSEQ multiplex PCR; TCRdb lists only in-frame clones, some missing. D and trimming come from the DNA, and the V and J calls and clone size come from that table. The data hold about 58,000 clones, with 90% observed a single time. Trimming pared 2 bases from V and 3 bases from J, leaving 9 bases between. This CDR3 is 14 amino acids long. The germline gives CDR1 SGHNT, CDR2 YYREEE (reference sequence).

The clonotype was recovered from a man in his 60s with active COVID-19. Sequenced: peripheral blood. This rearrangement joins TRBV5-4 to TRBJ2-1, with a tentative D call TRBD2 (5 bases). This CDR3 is CASSFRGSYNEQFF. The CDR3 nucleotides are TGTGCCAGCAGCTTTCGGGGAAGCTACAATGAGCAGTTCTTC.